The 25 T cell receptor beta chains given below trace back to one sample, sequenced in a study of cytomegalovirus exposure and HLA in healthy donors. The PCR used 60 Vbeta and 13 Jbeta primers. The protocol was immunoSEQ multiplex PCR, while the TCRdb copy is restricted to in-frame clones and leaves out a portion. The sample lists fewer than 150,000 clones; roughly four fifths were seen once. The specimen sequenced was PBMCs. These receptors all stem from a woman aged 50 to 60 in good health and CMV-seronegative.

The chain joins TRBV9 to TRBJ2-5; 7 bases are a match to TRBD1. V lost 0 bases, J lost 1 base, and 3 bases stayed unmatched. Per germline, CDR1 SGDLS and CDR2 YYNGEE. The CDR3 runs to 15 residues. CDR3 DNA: TGTGCCAGCAGCGTAGAGGGGGCCGTCCAAGAGACCCAGTACTTC. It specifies CASSVEGAVQETQYF.

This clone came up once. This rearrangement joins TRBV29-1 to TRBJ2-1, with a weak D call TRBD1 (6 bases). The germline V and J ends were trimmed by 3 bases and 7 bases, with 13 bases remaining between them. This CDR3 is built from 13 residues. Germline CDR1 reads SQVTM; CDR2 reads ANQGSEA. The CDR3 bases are TGCAGCGTTGACACAGGGTCAGCGAATGAGCAGTTCTTC. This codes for CSVDTGSANEQFF.

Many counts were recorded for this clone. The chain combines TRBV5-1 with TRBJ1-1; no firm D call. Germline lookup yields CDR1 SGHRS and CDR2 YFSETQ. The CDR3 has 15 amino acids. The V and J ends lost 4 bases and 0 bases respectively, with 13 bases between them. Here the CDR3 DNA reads TGCGCCAGCAGCCATAGAGACGGGGTGAACACTGAAGCTTTCTTT. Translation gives CASSHRDGVNTEAFF.

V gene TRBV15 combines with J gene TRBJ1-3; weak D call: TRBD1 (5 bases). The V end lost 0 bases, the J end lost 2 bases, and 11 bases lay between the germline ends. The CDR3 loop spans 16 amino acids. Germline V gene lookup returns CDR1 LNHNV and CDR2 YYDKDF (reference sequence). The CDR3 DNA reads TGTGCCACCAGCAGAGATCTCGCAGGGACTGGAAACACCATATATTTT. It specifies CATSRDLAGTGNTIYF. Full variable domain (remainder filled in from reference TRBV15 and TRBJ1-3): DAMVIQNPRYQVTQFGKPVTLSCSQTLNHNVMYWYQQKSSQAPKLLFHYYDKDFNNEADTPDNFQSRRPNTSFCFLDIRSPGLGDTAMYLCATSRDLAGTGNTIYFGEGSWLTVV.

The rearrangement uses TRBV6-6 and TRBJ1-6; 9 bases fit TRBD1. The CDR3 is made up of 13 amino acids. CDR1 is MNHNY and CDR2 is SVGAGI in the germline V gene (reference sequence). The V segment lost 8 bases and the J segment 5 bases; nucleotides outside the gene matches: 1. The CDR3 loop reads CASGTGNNSPLHF. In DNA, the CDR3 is TGTGCCAGCGGGACAGGGAATAATTCACCCCTCCACTTT.

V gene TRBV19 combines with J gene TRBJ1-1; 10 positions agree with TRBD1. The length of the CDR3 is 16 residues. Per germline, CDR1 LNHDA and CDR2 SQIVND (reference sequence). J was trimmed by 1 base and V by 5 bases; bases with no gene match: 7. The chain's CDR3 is CASSDTRDRGNTEAFF. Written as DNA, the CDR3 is TGTGCCAGTAGTGATACCCGGGACAGGGGGAACACTGAAGCTTTCTTT. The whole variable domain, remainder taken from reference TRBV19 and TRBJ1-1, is DGGITQSPKYLFRKEGQNVTLSCEQNLNHDAMYWYRQDPGQGLRLIYYSQIVNDFQKGDIAEGYSVSREKKESFPLTVTSAQKNPTAFYLCASSDTRDRGNTEAFFGQGTRLTVV.

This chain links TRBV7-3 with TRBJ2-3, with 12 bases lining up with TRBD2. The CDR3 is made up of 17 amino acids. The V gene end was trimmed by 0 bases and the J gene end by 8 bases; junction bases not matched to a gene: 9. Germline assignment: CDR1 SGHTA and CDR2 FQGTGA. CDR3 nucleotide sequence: TGTGCCAGCAGCTTAACTCCCAGGGCTAGCGGGGGGGGTACGCAGTATTTT. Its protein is CASSLTPRASGGGTQYF. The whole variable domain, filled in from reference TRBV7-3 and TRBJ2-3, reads GAGVSQTPSNKVTEKGKYVELRCDPISGHTALYWYRQSLGQGPEFLIYFQGTGAADDSGLPNDRFFAVRPEGSVSTLKIQRTERGDSAVYLCASSLTPRASGGGTQYFGPGTRLTVL.

The CDR3 sequence is CASRVGQDNSPLHF. CDR3 DNA: TGTGCCAGCAGGGTAGGACAAGATAATTCACCCCTCCACTTT. The chain is built from TRBV6-6 and TRBJ1-6, with a possible D match to TRBD1 (5 bases). V dropped 6 bases and J dropped 5 bases, with 11 bases sitting between them. CDR3 length: 14 residues. CDR1 and CDR2 (germline): MNHNY, SVGAGI (reference sequence).

CDR3 protein: CASSPTGGYQPQHF. For the CDR3, the DNA is TGTGCCAGCAGCCCGACAGGGGGATATCAGCCCCAGCATTTT. This chain uses TRBV2 with TRBJ1-5; the match to TRBD1 covers 9 bases. Trimming cost V 6 bases and J 5 bases; bases outside gene matches: 5. Germline V gives CDR1 SNHLY, CDR2 FYNNEI. The CDR3 has 14 amino acids.

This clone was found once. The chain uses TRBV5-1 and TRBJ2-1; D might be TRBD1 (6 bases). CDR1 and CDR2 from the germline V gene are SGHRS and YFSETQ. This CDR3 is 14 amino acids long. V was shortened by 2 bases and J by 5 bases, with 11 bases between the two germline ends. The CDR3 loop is CASSFDRSNNEQFF. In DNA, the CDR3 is TGCGCCAGCAGCTTCGACAGGAGCAACAATGAGCAGTTCTTC.

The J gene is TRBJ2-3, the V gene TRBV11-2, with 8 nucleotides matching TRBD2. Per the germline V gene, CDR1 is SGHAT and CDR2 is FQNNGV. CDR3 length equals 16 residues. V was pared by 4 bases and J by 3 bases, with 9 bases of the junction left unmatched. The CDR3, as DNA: TGTGCCAGCAGCTCCCAAGCGGGGGTGGGGACAGATACGCAGTATTTT. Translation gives CASSSQAGVGTDTQYF.

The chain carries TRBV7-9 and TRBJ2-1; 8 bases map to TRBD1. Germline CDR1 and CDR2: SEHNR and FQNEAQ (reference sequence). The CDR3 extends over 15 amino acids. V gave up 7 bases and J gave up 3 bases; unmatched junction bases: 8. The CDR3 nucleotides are TGTGCCAGCACCATCCCGGGACAGGACTACAATGAGCAGTTCTTC. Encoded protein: CASTIPGQDYNEQFF.

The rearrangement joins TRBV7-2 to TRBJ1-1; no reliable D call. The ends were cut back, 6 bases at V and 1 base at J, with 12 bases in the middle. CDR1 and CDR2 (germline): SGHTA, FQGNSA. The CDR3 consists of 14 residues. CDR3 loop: CASSQWERNTEAFF. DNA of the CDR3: TGTGCCAGCAGTCAGTGGGAGAGGAACACTGAAGCTTTCTTT.

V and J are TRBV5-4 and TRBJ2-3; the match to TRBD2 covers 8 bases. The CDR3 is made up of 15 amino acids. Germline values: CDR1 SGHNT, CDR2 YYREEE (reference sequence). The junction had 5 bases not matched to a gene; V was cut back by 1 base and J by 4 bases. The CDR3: CASSLPGGAADTQYF. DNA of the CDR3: TGTGCCAGCAGCTTGCCCGGGGGGGCTGCAGATACGCAGTATTTT.

The CDR3: CASSTSGIAGGKNIQYF. Written as DNA, the CDR3 is TGTGCCAGCAGCACTAGCGGTATAGCGGGGGGGAAAAACATTCAGTACTTC. This rearrangement joins TRBV11-1 to TRBJ2-4; 11 positions agree with TRBD2. V was pared by 5 bases and J by 4 bases, with 10 bases of the junction left unmatched. Looked up from germline, CDR1 is SGHAT and CDR2 is FQDESV (reference sequence). CDR3 length: 17 amino acids.

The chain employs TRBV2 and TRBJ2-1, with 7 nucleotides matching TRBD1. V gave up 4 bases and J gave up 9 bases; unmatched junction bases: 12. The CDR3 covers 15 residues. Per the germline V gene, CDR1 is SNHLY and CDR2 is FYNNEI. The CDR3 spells CASSVRTGPWGEQFF. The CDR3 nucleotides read TGTGCCAGCAGTGTTCGGACAGGACCATGGGGTGAGCAGTTCTTC. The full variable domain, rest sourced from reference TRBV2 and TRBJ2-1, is EPEVTQTPSHQVTQMGQEVILRCVPISNHLYFYWYRQILGQKVEFLVSFYNNEISEKSEIFDDQFSVERPDGSNFTLKIRSTKLEDSAMYFCASSVRTGPWGEQFFGPGTRLTVL.

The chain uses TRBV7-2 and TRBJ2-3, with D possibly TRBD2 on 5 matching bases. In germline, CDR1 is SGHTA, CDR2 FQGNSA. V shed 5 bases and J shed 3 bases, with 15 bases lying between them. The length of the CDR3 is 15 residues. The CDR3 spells CASSRDMRATDTQYF. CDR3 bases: TGTGCCAGCAGCCGTGACATGAGGGCTACAGATACGCAGTATTTT.

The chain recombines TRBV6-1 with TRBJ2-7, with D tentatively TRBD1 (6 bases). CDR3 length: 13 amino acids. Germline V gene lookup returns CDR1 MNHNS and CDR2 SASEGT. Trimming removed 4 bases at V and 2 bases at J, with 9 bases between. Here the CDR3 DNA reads TGTGCCAGCAGTGTCTCAGGGGCCTACGAGCAGTACTTC. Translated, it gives CASSVSGAYEQYF.

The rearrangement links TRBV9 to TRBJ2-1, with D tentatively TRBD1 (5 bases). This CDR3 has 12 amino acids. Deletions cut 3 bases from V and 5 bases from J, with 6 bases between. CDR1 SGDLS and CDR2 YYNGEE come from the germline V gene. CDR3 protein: CASSATDNEQFF. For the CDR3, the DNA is TGTGCCAGCAGCGCGACAGACAATGAGCAGTTCTTC.

DNA for the CDR3: TGTGCCAGCAGCTTAGCGGGTAGCGGGGGGGCGGAGGAGACCCAGTACTTC. Translation: CASSLAGSGGAEETQYF. This chain joins TRBV7-2 and TRBJ2-5; 11 bases agree with TRBD2. The germline V gene has CDR1 SGHTA and CDR2 FQGNSA. The ends lost 0 bases at V and 5 bases at J; junction bases unmatched: 8. The CDR3 length is 17 residues.

CDR3 sequence (DNA): TGTGCCAGCAGTTACGGTGGGGGGAATCAGCCCCAGCATTTT. Protein: CASSYGGGNQPQHF. The chain is built from TRBV6-5 and TRBJ1-5; D perhaps matches TRBD1 (5 bases). The germline CDR1 and CDR2 sequences are MNHEY and SVGAGI. The CDR3 consists of 14 residues. V was trimmed by 2 bases and J by 4 bases, leaving 9 bases between them.

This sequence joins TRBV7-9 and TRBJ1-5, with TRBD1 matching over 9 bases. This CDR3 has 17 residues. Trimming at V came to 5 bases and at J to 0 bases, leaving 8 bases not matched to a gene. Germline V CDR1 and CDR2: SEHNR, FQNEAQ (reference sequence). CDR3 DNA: TGTGCCAGCAGCGCCCACCGGACAGGGGATAGCAATCAGCCCCAGCATTTT. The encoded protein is CASSAHRTGDSNQPQHF.

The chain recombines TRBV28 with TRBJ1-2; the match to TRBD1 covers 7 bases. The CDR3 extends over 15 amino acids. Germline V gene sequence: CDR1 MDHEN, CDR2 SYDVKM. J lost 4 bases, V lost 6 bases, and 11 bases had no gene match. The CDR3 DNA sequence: TGTGCCAGCAGCCGGGGACAGATTTTATTCTATGGCTACACCTTC. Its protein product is CASSRGQILFYGYTF.

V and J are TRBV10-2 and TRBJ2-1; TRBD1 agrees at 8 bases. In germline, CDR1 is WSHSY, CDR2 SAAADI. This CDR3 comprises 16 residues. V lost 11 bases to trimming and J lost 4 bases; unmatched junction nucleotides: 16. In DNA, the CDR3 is TGCGCCTGCACACCCGGGACAGGACAATTATACAATGAGCAGTTCTTC. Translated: CACTPGTGQLYNEQFF.

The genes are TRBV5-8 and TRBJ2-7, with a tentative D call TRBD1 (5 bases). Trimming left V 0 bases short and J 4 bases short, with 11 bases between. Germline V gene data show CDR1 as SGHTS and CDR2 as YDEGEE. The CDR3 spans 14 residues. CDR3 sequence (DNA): TGTGCCAGCAGCTTGGACCTACAGGTTTACGAGCAGTACTTC. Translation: CASSLDLQVYEQYF.